This T cell receptor (beta chain) was sequenced in a study of human T cells and chemical hapten exposure. In TCRdb, the RACE reads were re-called with MiXCR into one record per CDR3 protein. This table holds 75,000 to 80,000 distinct CDR3 sequences, around 9.4% found once. This clonotype was seen a few times. Indicated time point: healthy volunteer bleed at 6 weeks. RNA extraction used unfractionated whole blood as the source of total RNA. The length of the CDR3 is 17 residues. Trimming shortened V by 4 bases and J by 0 bases, and 14 bases separated the two germline ends. Per the germline V gene, CDR1 is SGHNT and CDR2 is YYREEE (reference sequence).

This TCR came from a female donor in good health. Some clones in this sample may be carry-over from other donors' samples. The genes are TRBV5-4 and TRBJ2-6; D is perhaps TRBD1 (6 bases). What was sequenced was whole blood. DNA of the CDR3: TGTGCCAGCAGCGTGAGGACAGCGTACTCTGGGGCCAACGTCCTGACTTTC. This sequence encodes CASSVRTAYSGANVLTF. Using reference TRBV5-4 and TRBJ2-6 for the parts outside the CDR3, the full variable domain is ETGVTQSPTHLIKTRGQQVTLRCSSQSGHNTVSWYQQALGQGPQFIFQYYREEENGRGNFPPRFSGLQFPNYSSELNVNALELDDSALYLCASSVRTAYSGANVLTFGAGSRLTVL.